The rows below give T cell receptor beta chains drawn from one sample of a study of T-cell reconstitution after alpha-beta-depleted transplantation in children. One entry per CDR3 protein results from TCRdb running MiXCR on the PCR reads. The table has 250,000 to 350,000 distinct CDR3 sequences, 9.9% seen once. Material: PBMCs from the stem cell graft donor, obtained from the stem cell graft. The receptors were sampled from a human donor who donated a stem cell graft to a child with SCID. The CDR3 runs from the conserved cysteine through the conserved F or W. Fields, in order: V gene, D gene, clone size, J gene, CDR3 length, CDR3 protein, CDR3 DNA. The D gene is left open where the match is weak. Not all rows give a size; the values are once, few, many and, for expanded clones, a class.

v_gene: TRBV15; d_gene: -; abundance: few; j_gene: TRBJ2-1; len: 15; CDR3aa: CATSRDLASYNEQFF; CDR3nt: TGTGCCACCAGCAGAGATCTCGCCTCCTACAATGAGCAGTTCTTC
v_gene: TRBV20-1; d_gene: -; abundance: -; j_gene: TRBJ2-7; len: 15; CDR3aa: CSARDWTDASYEQYF; CDR3nt: TGCAGTGCTAGAGATTGGACGGACGCCTCCTACGAGCAGTACTTC
v_gene: TRBV10-3; d_gene: -; abundance: few; j_gene: TRBJ2-7; len: 12; CDR3aa: CAIRTVRYEQYF; CDR3nt: TGTGCCATCAGGACGGTTCGCTACGAGCAGTACTTC
v_gene: TRBV6-6; d_gene: TRBD1; abundance: many; j_gene: TRBJ1-1; len: 12; CDR3aa: CASRQGYTEAFF; CDR3nt: TGTGCCAGTAGACAGGGGTATACTGAAGCTTTCTTT
v_gene: TRBV15; d_gene: -; abundance: few; j_gene: TRBJ2-3; len: 16; CDR3aa: CATSRVSGRGTDTQYF; CDR3nt: TGTGCCACCAGCAGAGTTAGCGGCAGGGGCACAGATACGCAGTATTTT
v_gene: TRBV7-8; d_gene: -; abundance: few; j_gene: TRBJ1-1; len: 14; CDR3aa: CASSLEIGAPEAFF; CDR3nt: TGTGCCAGCAGCTTAGAGATAGGGGCACCTGAAGCTTTCTTT
v_gene: TRBV5-1; d_gene: -; abundance: few; j_gene: TRBJ2-3; len: 18; CDR3aa: CASSFVTEKTPNTDTQYF; CDR3nt: TGCGCCAGCAGCTTTGTCACAGAAAAGACGCCAAACACAGATACGCAGTATTTT
v_gene: TRBV12-3/TRBV12-4; d_gene: -; abundance: -; j_gene: TRBJ1-2; len: 12; CDR3aa: CASRPVGEGYTF; CDR3nt: TGTGCCAGCAGACCTGTCGGTGAAGGCTACACCTTC
v_gene: TRBV12-3/TRBV12-4; d_gene: -; abundance: many; j_gene: TRBJ2-7; len: 14; CDR3aa: CASTAEVGGNEQYF; CDR3nt: TGTGCCAGCACCGCCGAGGTAGGCGGGAACGAGCAGTACTTC
v_gene: TRBV20-1; d_gene: -; abundance: many; j_gene: TRBJ1-2; len: 12; CDR3aa: CSASPGVNGYTF; CDR3nt: TGCAGTGCTAGTCCCGGGGTCAATGGCTACACCTTC
v_gene: TRBV6-2/TRBV6-3; d_gene: -; abundance: -; j_gene: TRBJ2-2; len: 15; CDR3aa: CASSYRGTNTGELFF; CDR3nt: TGTGCCAGCAGTTACCGGGGGACGAACACCGGGGAGCTGTTTTTT
v_gene: TRBV7-3; d_gene: -; abundance: few; j_gene: TRBJ2-5; len: 13; CDR3aa: CASQKTREETQYF; CDR3nt: TGTGCCAGCCAAAAAACTAGGGAAGAGACCCAGTACTTC
v_gene: TRBV5-4; d_gene: TRBD1; abundance: -; j_gene: TRBJ1-2; len: 14; CDR3aa: CASSPIGQGYGYTF; CDR3nt: TGTGCCAGCAGCCCAATAGGACAGGGCTATGGCTACACCTTC
v_gene: TRBV20-1; d_gene: -; abundance: -; j_gene: TRBJ1-5; len: 9; CDR3aa: CSAQEPLHF; CDR3nt: TGCAGTGCCCAGGAGCCCCTGCATTTT
v_gene: TRBV7-3; d_gene: TRBD1; abundance: few; j_gene: TRBJ2-6; len: 15; CDR3aa: CASSGQGSGANVLTF; CDR3nt: TGTGCCAGCAGCGGACAGGGGTCTGGGGCCAACGTCCTGACTTTC
v_gene: TRBV4-2; d_gene: -; abundance: -; j_gene: TRBJ2-5; len: 19; CDR3aa: CASSSRVFDLWGEKETQYF; CDR3nt: TGTGCCAGCAGCAGCCGCGTCTTTGATCTGTGGGGCGAAAAAGAGACCCAGTACTTC
v_gene: TRBV15; d_gene: -; abundance: -; j_gene: TRBJ1-5; len: 13; CDR3aa: CATSRNRAQPQHF; CDR3nt: TGTGCCACCAGCCGAAACAGGGCTCAGCCCCAGCATTTT
v_gene: TRBV7-9; d_gene: -; abundance: few; j_gene: TRBJ1-5; len: 14; CDR3aa: CASSLEGHRQPQHF; CDR3nt: TGTGCCAGCAGCTTAGAGGGACACAGACAGCCCCAGCATTTT
v_gene: TRBV14; d_gene: -; abundance: few; j_gene: TRBJ2-1; len: 15; CDR3aa: CASSQEKLFYNEQFF; CDR3nt: TGTGCCAGCAGCCAAGAAAAGCTTTTCTACAATGAGCAGTTCTTC
v_gene: TRBV6-5; d_gene: -; abundance: few; j_gene: TRBJ1-2; len: 13; CDR3aa: CASSYGGTSGYTF; CDR3nt: TGTGCCAGCAGTTACGGGGGTACGTCTGGCTACACCTTC
v_gene: TRBV20-1; d_gene: -; abundance: -; j_gene: TRBJ2-3; len: 15; CDR3aa: CSARDLAVGTDTQYF; CDR3nt: TGCAGTGCTAGAGATTTGGCCGTAGGCACAGATACGCAGTATTTT
v_gene: TRBV7-9; d_gene: -; abundance: few; j_gene: TRBJ2-7; len: 16; CDR3aa: CASSLIPQMSSYEQYF; CDR3nt: TGTGCCAGCAGCTTAATACCCCAGATGAGCTCCTACGAGCAGTACTTC
v_gene: TRBV28; d_gene: -; abundance: -; j_gene: TRBJ2-7; len: 15; CDR3aa: CASSSRLSYSYEQYF; CDR3nt: TGTGCCAGCAGTTCCCGACTTTCCTACTCCTACGAGCAGTACTTC
v_gene: TRBV5-1; d_gene: -; abundance: few; j_gene: TRBJ1-1; len: 15; CDR3aa: CASTYSLGTNTEAFF; CDR3nt: TGCGCCAGCACTTATTCCTTAGGCACCAACACTGAAGCTTTCTTT
v_gene: TRBV10-3; d_gene: TRBD2; abundance: -; j_gene: TRBJ2-7; len: 15; CDR3aa: CAISESDGLAGKAYF; CDR3nt: TGTGCCATCAGTGAGTCGGACGGACTAGCGGGAAAGGCGTACTTC
v_gene: TRBV11-3; d_gene: TRBD1; abundance: many; j_gene: TRBJ1-1; len: 16; CDR3aa: CASSLGVQGMNTEAFF; CDR3nt: TGTGCCAGCAGCTTAGGGGTACAGGGGATGAACACTGAAGCTTTCTTT
v_gene: TRBV20-1; d_gene: TRBD2; abundance: -; j_gene: TRBJ2-1; len: 15; CDR3aa: CCASLAGGFYNEQFF; CDR3nt: TGCTGTGCTAGTCTAGCGGGGGGATTTTACAATGAGCAGTTCTTC
v_gene: TRBV29-1; d_gene: TRBD2; abundance: many; j_gene: TRBJ2-1; len: 14; CDR3aa: CSVDFRGGAYEQFF; CDR3nt: TGCAGCGTTGACTTTCGCGGGGGGGCCTATGAGCAGTTCTTC
v_gene: TRBV10-3; d_gene: -; abundance: many; j_gene: TRBJ2-5; len: 12; CDR3aa: CAISDYQETQYF; CDR3nt: TGTGCCATCAGTGATTACCAAGAGACCCAGTACTTC
v_gene: TRBV10-3; d_gene: TRBD1; abundance: -; j_gene: TRBJ2-7; len: 15; CDR3aa: CAISDRTGDKNEQYF; CDR3nt: TGTGCCATCAGTGATAGGACAGGGGATAAGAACGAGCAGTACTTC
v_gene: TRBV27; d_gene: TRBD1; abundance: -; j_gene: TRBJ1-1; len: 14; CDR3aa: CASSPRQGITEAFF; CDR3nt: TGTGCCAGCAGTCCCCGACAGGGTATTACTGAAGCTTTCTTT
v_gene: TRBV7-9; d_gene: -; abundance: few; j_gene: TRBJ2-7; len: 15; CDR3aa: CASSLGVVVGAEQYF; CDR3nt: TGTGCCAGCAGCTTAGGGGTGGTCGTGGGAGCCGAGCAGTACTTC
v_gene: TRBV5-1; d_gene: TRBD2; abundance: few; j_gene: TRBJ2-2; len: 17; CDR3aa: CASSLGLAGENTGELFF; CDR3nt: TGCGCCAGCAGCTTGGGGCTAGCGGGGGAGAACACCGGGGAGCTGTTTTTT
v_gene: TRBV2; d_gene: -; abundance: -; j_gene: TRBJ1-2; len: 13; CDR3aa: CASSEDLKDGYTF; CDR3nt: TGTGCCAGCAGTGAAGATTTGAAGGACGGCTACACCTTC
v_gene: TRBV6-5; d_gene: -; abundance: few; j_gene: TRBJ2-7; len: 17; CDR3aa: CASRLGSGTLSSYEQYF; CDR3nt: TGTGCCAGCAGGTTAGGGTCCGGGACCCTGAGCTCCTACGAGCAGTACTTC
v_gene: TRBV12-3/TRBV12-4; d_gene: -; abundance: many; j_gene: TRBJ2-2; len: 14; CDR3aa: CASSSDGYTGELFF; CDR3nt: TGTGCCAGCAGTTCGGACGGTTACACCGGGGAGCTGTTTTTT
v_gene: TRBV6-2/TRBV6-3; d_gene: -; abundance: few; j_gene: TRBJ2-5; len: 13; CDR3aa: CASSASWKETQYF; CDR3nt: TGTGCCAGCAGTGCATCTTGGAAAGAGACCCAGTACTTC
v_gene: TRBV10-2; d_gene: TRBD1; abundance: medium-sized; j_gene: TRBJ2-2; len: 16; CDR3aa: CASSGDRGGKAGELFF; CDR3nt: TGCGCCAGCAGCGGTGACAGGGGAGGAAAGGCCGGGGAGCTGTTTTTT
v_gene: TRBV27; d_gene: -; abundance: -; j_gene: TRBJ1-1; len: 14; CDR3aa: CASSFRAPGSEAFF; CDR3nt: TGTGCCAGCAGTTTCAGGGCCCCGGGATCTGAAGCTTTCTTT
v_gene: TRBV6-1; d_gene: -; abundance: -; j_gene: TRBJ1-3; len: 16; CDR3aa: CASSGRAVPSGNTIYF; CDR3nt: TGTGCCAGCTCTGGCAGGGCCGTTCCCTCTGGAAACACCATATATTTT
v_gene: TRBV14; d_gene: -; abundance: -; j_gene: TRBJ2-7; len: 16; CDR3aa: CASSQECDRQFYEQYF; CDR3nt: TGTGCCAGCAGCCAAGAATGTGACAGACAATTCTACGAGCAGTACTTC
v_gene: TRBV6-5; d_gene: TRBD2; abundance: -; j_gene: TRBJ2-1; len: 14; CDR3aa: CASSYPGTINEQFF; CDR3nt: TGTGCCAGCAGTTACCCCGGGACTATCAATGAGCAGTTCTTC
v_gene: TRBV5-1; d_gene: TRBD1; abundance: -; j_gene: TRBJ2-2; len: 18; CDR3aa: CASSPAGTGLLNTGELFF; CDR3nt: TGCGCCAGCAGCCCAGCCGGGACAGGGTTGTTGAACACCGGGGAGCTGTTTTTT
v_gene: TRBV29-1; d_gene: -; abundance: -; j_gene: TRBJ1-1; len: 14; CDR3aa: CSSSGGGFSTEAFF; CDR3nt: TGCAGCTCCTCGGGGGGGGGTTTTAGCACTGAAGCTTTCTTT
v_gene: TRBV5-1; d_gene: -; abundance: many; j_gene: TRBJ2-5; len: 15; CDR3aa: CASSFGDFSQETQYF; CDR3nt: TGCGCCAGCAGCTTCGGGGACTTCAGTCAAGAGACCCAGTACTTC
v_gene: TRBV3-1; d_gene: TRBD2; abundance: -; j_gene: TRBJ2-1; len: 16; CDR3aa: CASSPPGKRGNNEQFF; CDR3nt: TGTGCCAGCAGCCCCCCAGGGAAGCGGGGGAACAATGAGCAGTTCTTC
v_gene: TRBV18; d_gene: -; abundance: -; j_gene: TRBJ1-6; len: 15; CDR3aa: CASSPELDLNSPLHF; CDR3nt: TGTGCCAGCTCACCCGAGTTAGACTTGAATTCACCCCTCCACTTT
v_gene: TRBV20-1; d_gene: -; abundance: few; j_gene: TRBJ1-6; len: 15; CDR3aa: CSARSGTGNNSPLHF; CDR3nt: TGCAGTGCTAGATCTGGGACGGGTAATAATTCACCCCTCCACTTT
v_gene: TRBV4-2; d_gene: -; abundance: -; j_gene: TRBJ2-5; len: 14; CDR3aa: CASSQDVRAETQYF; CDR3nt: TGTGCCAGCAGCCAAGATGTTCGTGCCGAGACCCAGTACTTC
v_gene: TRBV6-2/TRBV6-3; d_gene: -; abundance: -; j_gene: TRBJ2-7; len: 12; CDR3aa: CASGPPFYEQYF; CDR3nt: TGTGCCAGCGGGCCACCCTTCTACGAGCAGTACTTC
v_gene: TRBV12-3/TRBV12-4; d_gene: -; abundance: few; j_gene: TRBJ1-2; len: 12; CDR3aa: CASSRTVSGYTF; CDR3nt: TGTGCCAGCAGTCGGACGGTTTCGGGCTACACCTTC
v_gene: TRBV7-6; d_gene: -; abundance: many; j_gene: TRBJ1-5; len: 13; CDR3aa: CASSLAQRQPQHF; CDR3nt: TGTGCCAGCAGCTTAGCACAACGTCAGCCCCAGCATTTT
v_gene: TRBV24-1; d_gene: -; abundance: many; j_gene: TRBJ2-7; len: 14; CDR3aa: CATSDLNKAYEQYF; CDR3nt: TGTGCCACCAGTGATTTAAACAAGGCCTACGAGCAGTACTTC